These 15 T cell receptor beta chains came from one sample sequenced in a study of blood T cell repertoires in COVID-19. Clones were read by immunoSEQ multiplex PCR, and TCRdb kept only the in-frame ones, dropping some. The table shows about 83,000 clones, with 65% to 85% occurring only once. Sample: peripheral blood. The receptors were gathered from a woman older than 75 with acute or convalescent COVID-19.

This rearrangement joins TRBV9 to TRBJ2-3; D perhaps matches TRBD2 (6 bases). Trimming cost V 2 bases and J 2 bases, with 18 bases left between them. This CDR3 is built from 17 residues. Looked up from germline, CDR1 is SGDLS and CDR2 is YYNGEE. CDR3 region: CASSVNAWRGDTDTQYF. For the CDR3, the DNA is TGTGCCAGCAGCGTTAATGCATGGCGGGGTGACACAGATACGCAGTATTTT.

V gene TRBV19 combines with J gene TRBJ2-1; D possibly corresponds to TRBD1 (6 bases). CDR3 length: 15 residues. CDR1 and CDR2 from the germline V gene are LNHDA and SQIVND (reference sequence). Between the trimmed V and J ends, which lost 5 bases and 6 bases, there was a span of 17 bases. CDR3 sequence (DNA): TGTGCCAGTAGTCTCTCCCGGACAGAAGTCAATGAGCAGTTCTTC. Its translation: CASSLSRTEVNEQFF.

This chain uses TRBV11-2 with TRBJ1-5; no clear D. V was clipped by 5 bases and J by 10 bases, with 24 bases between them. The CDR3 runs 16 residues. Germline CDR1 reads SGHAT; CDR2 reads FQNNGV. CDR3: CASSPELGRVGEPQHF. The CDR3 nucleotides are TGTGCCAGCAGCCCGGAGCTAGGGCGGGTGGGTGAACCCCAGCATTTT.

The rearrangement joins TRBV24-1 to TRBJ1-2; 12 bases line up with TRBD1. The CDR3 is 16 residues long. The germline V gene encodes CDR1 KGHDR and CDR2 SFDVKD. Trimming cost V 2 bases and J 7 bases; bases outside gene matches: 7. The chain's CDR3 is CATSDSGTGGAGGYTF. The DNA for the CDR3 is TGTGCCACCAGTGATTCCGGGACAGGGGGCGCGGGTGGCTACACCTTC.

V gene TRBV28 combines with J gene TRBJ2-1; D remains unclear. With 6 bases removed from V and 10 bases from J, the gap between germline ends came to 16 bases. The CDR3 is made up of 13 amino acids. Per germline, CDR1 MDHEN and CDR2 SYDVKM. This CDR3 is CASSSGQFSEQFF. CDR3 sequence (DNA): TGTGCCAGCAGCTCCGGCCAGTTTAGCGAGCAGTTCTTC.

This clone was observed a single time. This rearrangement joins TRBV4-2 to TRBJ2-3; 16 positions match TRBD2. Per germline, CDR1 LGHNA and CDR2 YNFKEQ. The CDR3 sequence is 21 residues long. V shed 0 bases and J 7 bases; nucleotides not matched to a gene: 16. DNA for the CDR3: TGTGCCAGCAGCCAAGAGGCGGTGCTAAGGGGACTAGCGGGGGGGCGTAATACGCAGTATTTT. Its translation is CASSQEAVLRGLAGGRNTQYF.

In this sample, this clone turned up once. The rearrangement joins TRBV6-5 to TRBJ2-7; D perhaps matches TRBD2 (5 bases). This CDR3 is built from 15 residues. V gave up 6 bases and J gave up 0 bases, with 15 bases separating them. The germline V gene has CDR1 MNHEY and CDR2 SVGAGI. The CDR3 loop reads CASSIRPGISYEQYF. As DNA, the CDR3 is TGTGCCAGCAGCATCCGACCCGGGATCTCCTACGAGCAGTACTTC.

The DNA for the CDR3 is TGTGCCAGCAGCCAGGGGGCCGGTTACCACAATGAGCAGTTCTTC. Translation gives CASSQGAGYHNEQFF. The J gene is TRBJ2-1, the V gene TRBV7-2, with TRBD1 matching 8 bases. Germline CDR1 and CDR2: SGHTA and FQGNSA. J gave up 5 bases and V 5 bases, and 8 bases lay outside the gene matches. The CDR3 sequence is 15 residues long.

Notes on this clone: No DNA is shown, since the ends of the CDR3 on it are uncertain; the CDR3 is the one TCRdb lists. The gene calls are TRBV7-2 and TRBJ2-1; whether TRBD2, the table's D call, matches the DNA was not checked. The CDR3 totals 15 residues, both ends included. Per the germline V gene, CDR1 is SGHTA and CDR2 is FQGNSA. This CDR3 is CASSVAGGTYNERFF.

CDR3 sequence: CASCTLGTGGTGELFF. DNA for the CDR3: TGTGCCAGTTGCACACTTGGGACAGGGGGAACCGGGGAGCTGTTTTTT. This chain joins TRBV19 and TRBJ2-2, with 11 bases that match TRBD1. Germline V gives CDR1 LNHDA, CDR2 SQIVND (reference sequence). There are 16 residues in the CDR3. J lost 5 bases, V lost 8 bases, and 10 bases had no gene match. The whole variable domain, remainder taken from reference TRBV19 and TRBJ2-2, is DGGITQSPKYLFRKEGQNVTLSCEQNLNHDAMYWYRQDPGQGLRLIYYSQIVNDFQKGDIAEGYSVSREKKESFPLTVTSAQKNPTAFYLCASCTLGTGGTGELFFGEGSRLTVL.

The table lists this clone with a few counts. The CDR3 DNA sequence: TGTGCCAGCAGCTTTGCTGCGGGCTATGGCTACACCTTC. Its protein product is CASSFAAGYGYTF. This chain connects TRBV11-2 to TRBJ1-2; D is undetermined. The CDR3 extends over 13 amino acids. V was trimmed by 3 bases and J by 4 bases, leaving 9 bases between them. Germline V gene lookup returns CDR1 SGHAT and CDR2 FQNNGV.

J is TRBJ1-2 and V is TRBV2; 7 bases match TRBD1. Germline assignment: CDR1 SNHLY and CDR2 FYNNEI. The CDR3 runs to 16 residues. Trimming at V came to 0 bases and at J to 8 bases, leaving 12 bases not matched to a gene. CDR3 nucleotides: TGTGCCAGCAGTGAAGCGTCTCACAGGGGCGGTCGGGGCTACACCTTC. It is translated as CASSEASHRGGRGYTF. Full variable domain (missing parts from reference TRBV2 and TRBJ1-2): EPEVTQTPSHQVTQMGQEVILRCVPISNHLYFYWYRQILGQKVEFLVSFYNNEISEKSEIFDDQFSVERPDGSNFTLKIRSTKLEDSAMYFCASSEASHRGGRGYTFGSGTRLTVV.

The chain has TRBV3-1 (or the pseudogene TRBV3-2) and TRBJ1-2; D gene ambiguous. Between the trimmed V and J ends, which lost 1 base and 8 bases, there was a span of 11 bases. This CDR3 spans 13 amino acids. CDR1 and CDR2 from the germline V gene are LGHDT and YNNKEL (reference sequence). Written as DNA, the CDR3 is TGTGCCAGCAGCCAAGGAGACAATCAGGGCTACACCTTC. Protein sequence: CASSQGDNQGYTF.

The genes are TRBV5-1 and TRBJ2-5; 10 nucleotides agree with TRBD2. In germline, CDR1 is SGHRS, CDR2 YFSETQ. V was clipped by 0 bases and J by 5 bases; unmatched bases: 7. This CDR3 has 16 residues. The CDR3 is CASSLEGAGGPETQYF. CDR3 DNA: TGCGCCAGCAGCTTGGAGGGAGCGGGGGGGCCGGAGACCCAGTACTTC.

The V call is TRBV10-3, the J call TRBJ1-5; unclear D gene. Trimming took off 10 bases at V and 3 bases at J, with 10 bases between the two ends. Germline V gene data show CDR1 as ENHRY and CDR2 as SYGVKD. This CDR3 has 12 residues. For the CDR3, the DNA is TGTGCCACTAGGAGGGACAATCAGCCCCAGCATTTT. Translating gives CATRRDNQPQHF.